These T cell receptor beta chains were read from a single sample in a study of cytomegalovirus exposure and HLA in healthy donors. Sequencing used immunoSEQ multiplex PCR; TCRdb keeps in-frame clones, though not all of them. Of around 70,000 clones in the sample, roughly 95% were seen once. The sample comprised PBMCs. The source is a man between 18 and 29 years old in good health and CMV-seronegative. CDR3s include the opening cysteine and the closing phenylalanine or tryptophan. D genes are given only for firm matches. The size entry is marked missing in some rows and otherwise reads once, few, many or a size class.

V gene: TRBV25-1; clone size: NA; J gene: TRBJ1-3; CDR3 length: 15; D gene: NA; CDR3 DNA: TGTGCCAGCAGTGAATTGTCAGGGTCCGGAAACACCATATATTTT; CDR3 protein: CASSELSGSGNTIYF
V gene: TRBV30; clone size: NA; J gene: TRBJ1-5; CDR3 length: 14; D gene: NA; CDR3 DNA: TGTGCCTGGAGTGGACTCTCGAGCAATCAGCCCCAGCATTTT; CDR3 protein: CAWSGLSSNQPQHF
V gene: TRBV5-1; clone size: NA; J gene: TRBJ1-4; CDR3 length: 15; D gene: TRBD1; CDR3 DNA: TGCGCCAGCAGTCCCGCGGGACAGGGAAATGAAAAACTGTTTTTT; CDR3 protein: CASSPAGQGNEKLFF
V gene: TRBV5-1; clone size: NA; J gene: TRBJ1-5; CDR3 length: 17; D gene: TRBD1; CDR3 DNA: TGCGCCGCCCCCTGCGGACAGGGGGTCCTGGATGGTCAGCCCCAGCATTTT; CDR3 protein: CAAPCGQGVLDGQPQHF
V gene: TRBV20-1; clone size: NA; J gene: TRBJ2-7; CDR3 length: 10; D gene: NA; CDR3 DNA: TGCAGTGCTAATCAGGGCGAGCAGTACTTC; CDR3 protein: CSANQGEQYF
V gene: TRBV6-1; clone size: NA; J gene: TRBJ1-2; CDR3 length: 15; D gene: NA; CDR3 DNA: TGTGCCAGCAGCTTGCATCGACAGACTTCCTATGGCTACACCTTC; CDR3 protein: CASSLHRQTSYGYTF
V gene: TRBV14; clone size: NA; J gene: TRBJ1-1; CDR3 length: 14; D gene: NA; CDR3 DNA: TGTGCCAGCAGCCAAGAACGGGGAATTACTGAAGCTTTCTTT; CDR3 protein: CASSQERGITEAFF
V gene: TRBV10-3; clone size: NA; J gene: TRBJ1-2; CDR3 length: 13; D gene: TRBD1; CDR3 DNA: TGTGCCATCAGTCGTGACAGGGTAGATGGCTACACCTTC; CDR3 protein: CAISRDRVDGYTF
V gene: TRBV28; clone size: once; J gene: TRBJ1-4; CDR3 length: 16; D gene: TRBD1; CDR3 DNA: TGTGCCAGCAGTGCCCTCGACAGGGAAATCAATGAAAAACTGTTTTTT; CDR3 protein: CASSALDREINEKLFF
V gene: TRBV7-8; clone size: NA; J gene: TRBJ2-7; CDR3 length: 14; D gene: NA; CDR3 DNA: TGTGCCAGCAGCTTCGGGACACCAACCTACGAGCAGTACTTC; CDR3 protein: CASSFGTPTYEQYF
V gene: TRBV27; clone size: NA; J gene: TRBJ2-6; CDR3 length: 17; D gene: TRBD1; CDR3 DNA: TGTGCCAGCAGGGAGGGACAGGGGGTGGAAGGGGCCAACGTCCTGACTTTC; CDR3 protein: CASREGQGVEGANVLTF
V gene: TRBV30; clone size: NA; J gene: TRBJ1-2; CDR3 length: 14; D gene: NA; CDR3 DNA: TGTGCCTGGAGTGTACAAAGATGGGGCGATGGCTACACCTTC; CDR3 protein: CAWSVQRWGDGYTF
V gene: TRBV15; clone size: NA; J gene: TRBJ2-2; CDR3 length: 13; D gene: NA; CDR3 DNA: TGTGCCACCAGCCCCACTATCTCCGGGGAGCTGTTTTTT; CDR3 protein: CATSPTISGELFF
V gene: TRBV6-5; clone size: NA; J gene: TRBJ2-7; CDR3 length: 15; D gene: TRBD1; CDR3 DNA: TGTGCCAGTATTTTGGGGACAGGACCCTGGTACGAGCAGTACTTC; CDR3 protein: CASILGTGPWYEQYF
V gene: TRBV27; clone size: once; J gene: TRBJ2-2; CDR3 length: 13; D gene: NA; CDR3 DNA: TGTGCCAGCGGCCAGACTGTCACCGGGGAGCTGTTTTTT; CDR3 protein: CASGQTVTGELFF
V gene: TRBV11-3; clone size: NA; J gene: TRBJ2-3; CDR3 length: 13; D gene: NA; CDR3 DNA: TGTGCCAGCAGCTTGATCGCGACAGATACGCAGTATTTT; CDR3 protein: CASSLIATDTQYF
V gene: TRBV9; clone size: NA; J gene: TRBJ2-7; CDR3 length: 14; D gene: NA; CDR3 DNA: TGTGCCAGCAGCGTAGGGCGGAGCTCCTACGAGCAGTACTTC; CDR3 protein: CASSVGRSSYEQYF
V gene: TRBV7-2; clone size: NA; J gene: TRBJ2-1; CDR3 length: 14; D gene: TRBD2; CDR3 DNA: TGTGCCAGCGTCCCTAGCGGGTCCCGCGGGGAGCAGTTCTTC; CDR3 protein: CASVPSGSRGEQFF
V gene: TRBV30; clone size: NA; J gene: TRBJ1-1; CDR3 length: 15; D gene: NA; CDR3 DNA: TGTGCCTGGAGTACCCGCGAGGTAGGGGACACTGAAGCTTTCTTT; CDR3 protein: CAWSTREVGDTEAFF
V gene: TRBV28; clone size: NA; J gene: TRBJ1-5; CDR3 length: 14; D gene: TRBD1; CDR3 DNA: TGTGCCAGCACCCAAGACAGGGGCAATCAGCCCCAGCATTTT; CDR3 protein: CASTQDRGNQPQHF
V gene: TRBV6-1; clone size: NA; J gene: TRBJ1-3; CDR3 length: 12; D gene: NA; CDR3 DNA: TGTGCCGGGCAGGCCTCTGGAAACACCATATATTTT; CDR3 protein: CAGQASGNTIYF
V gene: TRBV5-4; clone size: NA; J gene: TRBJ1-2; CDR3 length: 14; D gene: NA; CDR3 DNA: TGTGCCAGCAGCATTGACAGGCCGGGTAGTGGCTACACCTTC; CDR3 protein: CASSIDRPGSGYTF
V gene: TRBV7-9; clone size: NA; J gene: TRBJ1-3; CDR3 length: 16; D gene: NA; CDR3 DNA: TGTGCCAGCAGCTTAAAGAGACAGCGCACTGGAAACACCATATATTTT; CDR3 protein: CASSLKRQRTGNTIYF
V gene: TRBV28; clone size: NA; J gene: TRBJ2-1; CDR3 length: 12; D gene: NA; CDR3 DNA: TGTGCCAGCAGTTCCCGACTAGACGAGCAGTTCTTC; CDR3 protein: CASSSRLDEQFF
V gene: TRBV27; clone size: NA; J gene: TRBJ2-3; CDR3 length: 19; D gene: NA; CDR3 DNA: TGTGCCAGCAGTTTACGGGGTGCGGGGGCAACGTCGAGCACAGATACGCAGTATTTT; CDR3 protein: CASSLRGAGATSSTDTQYF
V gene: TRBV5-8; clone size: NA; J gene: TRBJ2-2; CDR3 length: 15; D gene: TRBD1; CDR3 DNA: TGTGCCAGCGCCCCCGGGACAGGGGTCACCGGGGAGCTGTTTTTT; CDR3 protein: CASAPGTGVTGELFF
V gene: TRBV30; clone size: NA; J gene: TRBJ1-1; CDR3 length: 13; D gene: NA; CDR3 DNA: TGTGCCTGGATACTAGGGGGAGTGGGTGAAGCTTTCTTT; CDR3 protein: CAWILGGVGEAFF
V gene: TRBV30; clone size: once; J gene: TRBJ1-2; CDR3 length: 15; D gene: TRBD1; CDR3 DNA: TGTGCCTGGAGTACCTGGGACAGCTCCCAGGGAGGCTACACCTTC; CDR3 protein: CAWSTWDSSQGGYTF
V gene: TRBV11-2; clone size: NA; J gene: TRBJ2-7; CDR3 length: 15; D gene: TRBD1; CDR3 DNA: TGTGCCAGCAGCCACGACCTGGGACAGGACTACGAGCAGTACTTC; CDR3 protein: CASSHDLGQDYEQYF
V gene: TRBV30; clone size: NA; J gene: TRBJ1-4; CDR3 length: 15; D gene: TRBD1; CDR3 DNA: TGTGCCTGGAGGGATCCAGGGGGCGAGGATGAAAAACTGTTTTTT; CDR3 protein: CAWRDPGGEDEKLFF